This TCR beta chain was profiled in a study of radiation and T cells in renal cell carcinoma. Only in-frame clones appear in the TCRdb table, and some are missing; sequencing was by immunoSEQ multiplex PCR. In the table there are 140,000 to 150,000 clones, 80% to 90% of which are singletons. This CDR3 spans 14 amino acids. The germline V gene has CDR1 SGHAT and CDR2 FQNNGV. Trimming stripped 1 base from V and 2 bases from J, with 9 bases between. In regard to this clone: In the same sample, other DNA sequences code for this CDR3.

The time point here: blood 4 weeks post-SBRT, at nephrectomy. Documented treatment: 15 Gy SBRT to primary tumor, nephrectomy 4 weeks later. This chain joins TRBV11-2 and TRBJ2-7; D may be TRBD2 (5 bases). The TCR was taken from a woman aged 50 to 65 with renal cell carcinoma. Sequenced here: blood, sampled from a patient whose treatment included radiotherapy and nephrectomy. CDR3 loop: CASSLGSGTYEQYF. For the CDR3, the DNA is TGTGCCAGCAGCTTAGGTTCCGGGACCTACGAGCAGTACTTC.